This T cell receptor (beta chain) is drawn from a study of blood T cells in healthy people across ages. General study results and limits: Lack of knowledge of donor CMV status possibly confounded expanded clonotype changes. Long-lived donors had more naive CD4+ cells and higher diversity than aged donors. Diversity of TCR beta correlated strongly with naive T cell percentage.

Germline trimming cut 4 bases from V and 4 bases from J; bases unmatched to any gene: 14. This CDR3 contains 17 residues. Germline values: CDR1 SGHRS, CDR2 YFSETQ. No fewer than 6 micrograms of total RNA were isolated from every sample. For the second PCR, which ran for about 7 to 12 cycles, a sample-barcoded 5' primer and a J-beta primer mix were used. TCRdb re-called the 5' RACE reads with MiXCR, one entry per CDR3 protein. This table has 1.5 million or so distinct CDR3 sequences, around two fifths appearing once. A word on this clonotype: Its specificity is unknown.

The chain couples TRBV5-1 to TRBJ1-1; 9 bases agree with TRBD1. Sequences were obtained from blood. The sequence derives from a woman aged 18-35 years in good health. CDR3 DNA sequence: TGCGCCAGCAGCCCTGTCCCGGGACAGGGAGAGGGCACTGAAGCTTTCTTT. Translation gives CASSPVPGQGEGTEAFF.